The rows below give T cell receptor beta chains drawn from one sample of a study of T cells in Graves' hyperthyroidism and ophthalmopathy. In TCRdb, the multiplex PCR reads were re-called with MiXCR into one record per CDR3 protein. The sample yields about 250,000 distinct CDR3 sequences, approximately 20% seen once. The sample comprised blood. The source is a man younger than 40 with Graves' ophthalmopathy. Each CDR3 is given with its conserved first and last residue. Fields, in order: clone size, D gene, V gene, J gene, CDR3 DNA, CDR3 protein. A D gene is named only where the DNA matches it firmly. Part of the rows lack a size; the others show once, few, many or a class for expanded clones.

size: NA; D: NA; V: TRBV7-2; J: TRBJ2-7; DNA: TGTGCCAGCAGCTGGCCGGGCGTCGACGAGCAGTACTTC; CDR3: CASSWPGVDEQYF
size: many; D: NA; V: TRBV18; J: TRBJ2-2; DNA: TGTGCCAGCTCACCACGGTCGCGTAACACCGGGGAGCTGTTTTTT; CDR3: CASSPRSRNTGELFF
size: NA; D: TRBD2; V: TRBV15; J: TRBJ2-2; DNA: TGTGCCACCAGCAGAGGACTAGCGGGAGTGGGAGGCGGGGAGCTGTTTTTT; CDR3: CATSRGLAGVGGGELFF
size: many; D: NA; V: TRBV11-2; J: TRBJ2-3; DNA: TGTGCCAGCAGCTCCGGGACTTATGCCCATACGCAGTATTTT; CDR3: CASSSGTYAHTQYF
size: few; D: NA; V: TRBV14; J: TRBJ2-1; DNA: TGTGCCAGCAGCCAAAGGGGTCGCGGACTCCGGCATGAGCAGTTCTTC; CDR3: CASSQRGRGLRHEQFF
size: NA; D: TRBD2; V: TRBV6-5; J: TRBJ2-3; DNA: TGTGCCAGCAGTTACTCACCCGGGAGGTCAGATACGCAGTATTTT; CDR3: CASSYSPGRSDTQYF
size: many; D: NA; V: TRBV28; J: TRBJ2-4; DNA: TGTGCCAGCAGTTTTGAGGCCCAGGCGGACAAAAACATTCAGTACTTC; CDR3: CASSFEAQADKNIQYF
size: NA; D: TRBD2; V: TRBV10-3; J: TRBJ2-1; DNA: TGTGCCATCAGTGAGTCGGGACTAGCGGGGCAAGATGAGCAGTTCTTC; CDR3: CAISESGLAGQDEQFF
size: many; D: TRBD1; V: TRBV28; J: TRBJ1-1; DNA: TGTGCCAGCATATGGGACAGGGGCCTTTTAGCTGAAGCTTTCTTT; CDR3: CASIWDRGLLAEAFF
size: NA; D: NA; V: TRBV28; J: TRBJ1-3; DNA: TGTGCCAGCAGTTCCCCCCACTCTGGAAACACCATATATTTT; CDR3: CASSSPHSGNTIYF